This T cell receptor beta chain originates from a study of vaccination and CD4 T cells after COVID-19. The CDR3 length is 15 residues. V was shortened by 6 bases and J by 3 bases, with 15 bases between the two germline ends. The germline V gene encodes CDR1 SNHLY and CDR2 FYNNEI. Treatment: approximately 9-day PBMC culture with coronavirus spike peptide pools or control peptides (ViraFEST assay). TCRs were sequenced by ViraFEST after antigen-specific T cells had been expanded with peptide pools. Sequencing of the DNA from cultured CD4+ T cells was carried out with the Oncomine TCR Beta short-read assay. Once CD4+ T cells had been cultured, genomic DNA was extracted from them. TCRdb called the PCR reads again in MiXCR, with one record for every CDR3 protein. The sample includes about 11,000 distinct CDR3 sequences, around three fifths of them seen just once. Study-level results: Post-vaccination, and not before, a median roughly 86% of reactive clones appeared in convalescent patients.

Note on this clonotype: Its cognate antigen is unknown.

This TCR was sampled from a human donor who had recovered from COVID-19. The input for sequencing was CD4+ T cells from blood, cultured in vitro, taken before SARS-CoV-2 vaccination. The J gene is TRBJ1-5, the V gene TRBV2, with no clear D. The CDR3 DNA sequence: TGTGCCAGCAGGGGAGGACGGGGAGTCAATCAGCCCCAGCATTTT. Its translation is CASRGGRGVNQPQHF. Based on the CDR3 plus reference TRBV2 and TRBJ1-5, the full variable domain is EPEVTQTPSHQVTQMGQEVILRCVPISNHLYFYWYRQILGQKVEFLVSFYNNEISEKSEIFDDQFSVERPDGSNFTLKIRSTKLEDSAMYFCASRGGRGVNQPQHFGDGTRLSIL.